A single TCR beta chain is shown here with its context. This clonotype was seen at least ten times. Its antigen remains unidentified. Per-base quality was not reported, and no clone a single base away is much larger than it. The record originates from a study of T cells in Graves' hyperthyroidism and ophthalmopathy (dated by TCRdb to the late 2010s). Broadly, across the study: Peripheral blood was collected at initial diagnosis, before any treatment. To identify TCR V-J signatures that set the groups apart, the researchers used a discovery cohort of more than 95 patients, made up of approximately 43 with Graves' ophthalmopathy and 55 to 65 with stable Graves' hyperthyroidism. An independent validation cohort of under 20 hyperthyroidism patients and about 16 patients who later progressed to ophthalmopathy tested prospective prediction of ophthalmopathy. The 95 to 100 discovery patients were randomly divided into training and test sets at a 7:3 ratio. Thyroid tissue and blood T-cell repertoires from about six Graves' hyperthyroidism patients were also compared in the study. After blood sampling, hyperthyroidism patients were treated with methimazole at a starting dose of 30 mg daily, and ophthalmopathy patients were treated with high-dose intravenous methylprednisolone. TCR Vbeta CDR3 sequencing of 130 to 150 peripheral blood samples (43 ophthalmopathy, 70 to 85 hyperthyroidism and approximately 17 progressor patients) is reported in the paper. Study-wide findings and limitations: Sample size was not statistically predetermined, and investigators were not blinded to group allocation. In cross-validation, a model built on a 13 V-J signature told ophthalmopathy apart from stable hyperthyroidism with approximately 90% sensitivity and roughly 81% specificity, and in testing the same model reached 80%/75%. During validation, the model predicted progression to ophthalmopathy a median of approximately six months ahead of onset, with more than 55% sensitivity and 72% to 80% specificity. Most expanded thyroid clonotypes (frequency above 0.001) were also found in blood, which suggests that blood repertoires may mirror thyroid immune responses.

Stable Graves' hyperthyroidism was defined as the absence of progression to ophthalmopathy over 18 months of follow-up. Hyperthyroidism patients were newly diagnosed, had a disease duration of under 2 months, and were aged 18 to 65 years. Patients with uncontrolled infections, other autoimmune diseases, pregnancy or lactation were excluded. Clinical symptoms, serum thyroxine and TRAb, thyroid ultrasound, and orbital computed tomography formed the basis for the diagnoses. PBMCs were isolated from about 10 ml of fresh peripheral blood by Ficoll-Paque density gradient centrifugation. Total RNA was extracted with Trizol reagent, and quality was checked on an Agilent 2100 Bioanalyzer. Amplification of TCR beta CDR3 regions was carried out from RNA transcripts. A first-round RT-PCR of the TCR CDR3 used the HTBI primer set with the Qiagen OneStep RT-PCR kit. Libraries were constructed in a second round of multiplex PCR, after which size selection and purification were carried out. Libraries were sequenced paired-end with 100 bp reads on an Illumina HiSeq2000. The source study handled its data this way. SOAPnuke was used to process the raw data, removing reads that contained adapters or uncalled bases, had a mean Phred below 15, or lacked an exact match to the constant primer or identifier. COPE v1.2.5 was used to merge the high-quality paired reads, and each unique nucleotide sequence was defined as a clonotype. Clonotypes were aligned to IMGT TRBV, TRBD and TRBJ reference segments using MiTCR v1.1. The analysis included only V-J combinations with a frequency above 0.0001, which together covered more than 99% of the repertoires. The TCS score was defined as F50 (clonal expansion) divided by E x V (chaos), with BLOSUM62-based TCRdist calculated between CDR3 peptides within each V-J. Welch's t-statistics and random forest reduced several hundred V-J features to under 15, which were used in a naive Bayes classifier (R e1071). TCRdb cleaned the public reads at Q25 with fastp, built clones with MiXCR and kept in-frame beta chains. CDR3 protein duplicates are merged, each entry listing the most common genes and DNA. The V and J calls and clone size are TCRdb's, not the authors'. Present in this sample are over 300,000 distinct CDR3 sequences, more than 11% of which were seen just once. The ten most abundant clones make up about 11% of the sample.

Inclusive of the bounding cysteine and phenylalanine, the CDR3 is 15 residues long. Left in the record is the CDR3 DNA by itself, 45 bases read in frame from the first base. The germline V gene encodes CDR1 SGHTS and CDR2 YDEGEE. Trimming takes 3 bases off V and 7 bases off J; junction bases not matched to a gene: 10. Sequencing used blood. The chain uses TRBV5-8 and TRBJ2-3; TRBD2 matches 8 bases in the middle. The sequence was obtained from a woman aged 60-75 years with Graves' hyperthyroidism. Here is the DNA: TGTGCCAGCAGCTCCGTGAGCGGGAGCGTCTATACGCAGTATTTT. The translation is CASSSVSGSVYTQYF.